This T cell receptor (beta chain) was recovered during a study of blood T cell repertoires in COVID-19. Participants' reported clinical history set cohort assignment. Assay: immunoSEQ multiplex PCR; the TCRdb copy retains only in-frame clones and omits some. The sample comprises around 200,000 clones, about 83% of which are singletons, and around 5% rests with the top ten. The TCR originated in a man between 35 and 55 years old with acute COVID-19. The sample comprised PBMCs or T cells enriched from blood (not recorded which).

The CDR3 protein is CASSSPSGLGYTF. The CDR3 DNA follows: TGTGCCAGCAGTTCCCCGTCAGGGCTTGGCTACACCTTC. This chain connects TRBV28 to TRBJ1-2; tentative D call: TRBD1 (5 bases). Germline lookup yields CDR1 MDHEN and CDR2 SYDVKM. The CDR3 runs to 13 residues. The ends were cut back, 4 bases at V and 7 bases at J, with 13 bases in the middle.